A selection of T cell receptor beta chains follows, all from one sample in a study of CD8 T cells in Susac syndrome. One entry per CDR3 protein results from TCRdb running MiXCR on the immunoSEQ multiplex PCR reads. The table records 170,000 or so distinct CDR3 sequences, roughly 94% of them present only once. Sequencing was done on a sample of CD4+ T cells from PBMCs. These receptors were taken from a human donor with Susac syndrome. CDR3s include the opening cysteine and the closing phenylalanine or tryptophan. The order of the fields is CDR3 length, D gene, V gene, clone size, J gene, CDR3 DNA, CDR3 protein. D genes are given only for firm matches. A clone size is listed for some rows: how often the clone was seen (once, few, many), or a class if it is expanded.

>13|TRBD1|TRBV9|NA|TRBJ2-7
TGTGCCAGCAGCGATAGACAGGGGGTCGAGCAGTACTTC
CASSDRQGVEQYF
>19|TRBD2|TRBV2|NA|TRBJ2-1
TGTGCCAGCAGTGGCCCCCGAAGGACTAGCGGGGGGTCCTACAATGAGCAGTTCTTC
CASSGPRRTSGGSYNEQFF
>13|NA|TRBV24-1|NA|TRBJ2-1
TGTGCCACCAGTGATTCACAGAGCAATGAGCAGTTCTTC
CATSDSQSNEQFF
>13|NA|TRBV4-2|NA|TRBJ1-1
TGTGCCAGCAGCCCCCGATCCAACACTGAAGCTTTCTTT
CASSPRSNTEAFF
>12|NA|TRBV5-1|NA|TRBJ2-7
TGCGCCAGCAGCCTACCGGCGGTGGAGCAGTACTTC
CASSLPAVEQYF
>14|NA|TRBV5-1|NA|TRBJ1-2
TGCGCCAGCAGCTTACAGGATCCGGCCTATGGCTACACCTTC
CASSLQDPAYGYTF
>14|NA|TRBV5-1|NA|TRBJ2-1
TGCGCCAGCAGCCCCTCACTTTACGACAATGAGCAGTTCTTC
CASSPSLYDNEQFF
>13|TRBD1|TRBV4-3|NA|TRBJ2-7
TGCGCCAGCAGCCCGAGGACAGGATACGAGCAGTACTTC
CASSPRTGYEQYF
>12|NA|TRBV29-1|NA|TRBJ1-5
TGCAGCGTTGGATTTGGGAATCAGCCCCAGCATTTT
CSVGFGNQPQHF
>14|TRBD1|TRBV20-1|NA|TRBJ1-4
TGCAGTTCCGGGACAGGGGGCTATAATGAAAAACTGTTTTTT
CSSGTGGYNEKLFF
>14|NA|TRBV18|NA|TRBJ2-3
TGTGCCAGCTCCGAAGGGCCGTTCACAGATACGCAGTATTTT
CASSEGPFTDTQYF
>14|TRBD1|TRBV29-1|once|TRBJ2-1
TGCAGCGTCCTGGGTACCGGGACAGGGCTCCGGCAGTTCTTC
CSVLGTGTGLRQFF
>14|TRBD1|TRBV18|NA|TRBJ1-2
TGTGCCAGCTCACCACCGGGACAGAACTATGGCTACACCTTC
CASSPPGQNYGYTF
>15|TRBD1|TRBV2|NA|TRBJ2-5
TGTGCCAGCAGTGAAGCGACAGGGGGCGAAGAGACCCAGTACTTC
CASSEATGGEETQYF
>15|TRBD1|TRBV20-1|NA|TRBJ2-4
TGCAGTGCTTACAGGGGCACCGAGACCAAAAACATTCAGTACTTC
CSAYRGTETKNIQYF
>13|NA|TRBV30|NA|TRBJ1-6
TGTGCCTGGAGCAGACAGGAGGATTCACCCCTCCACTTT
CAWSRQEDSPLHF
>13|NA|TRBV25-1|NA|TRBJ1-1
TGTGCCAGCAGTGACTGGACGAACACTGAAGCTTTCTTT
CASSDWTNTEAFF
>14|NA|TRBV6-4|NA|TRBJ1-1
TGTGCCAGCAGGAACAGCACTTTGAACACTGAAGCTTTCTTT
CASRNSTLNTEAFF
>15|NA|TRBV10-3|once|TRBJ1-1
TGTGCCATCAGTGAGAACAGCCTCGGGGGAACTGAAGCTTTCTTT
CAISENSLGGTEAFF
>15|NA|TRBV20-1|NA|TRBJ2-5
TGCAGTGCTAGAGGTTTGGTATTGTTTCAAGAGACCCAGTACTTC
CSARGLVLFQETQYF
>15|NA|TRBV18|NA|TRBJ2-7
TGTGCCAGCTCCGATACGCCCGCGGCAGGGCACGAGCAGTACTTC
CASSDTPAAGHEQYF
>15|NA|TRBV18|NA|TRBJ2-5
TGTGCCAGCTCACCACCAGGAACAGGTCAAGAGACCCAGTACTTC
CASSPPGTGQETQYF
>14|TRBD2|TRBV29-1|NA|TRBJ2-3
TGCAGCGTTGAGGGTGGACTAGCAACAGATACGCAGTATTTT
CSVEGGLATDTQYF
>14|NA|TRBV2|NA|TRBJ2-2
TGTGCCAGCAGAGAAACAGAGAACACCGGGGAGCTGTTTTTT
CASRETENTGELFF
>13|NA|TRBV29-1|NA|TRBJ2-5
TGCAGCGCCAGGGACCGCTCCCAAGAGACCCAGTACTTC
CSARDRSQETQYF
>14|NA|TRBV5-4|NA|TRBJ2-2
TGTGCCAGCAGCCTCCGACTAGAGACCGGGGAGCTGTTTTTT
CASSLRLETGELFF
>13|NA|TRBV4-2|NA|TRBJ1-1
TGTGCCAGCAGCCACCCGCGGGACACTGAAGCTTTCTTT
CASSHPRDTEAFF
>13|NA|TRBV28|NA|TRBJ1-6
TGTGCCAGCACCCACCCGGCGGTTTCACCCCTCCACTTT
CASTHPAVSPLHF
>18|TRBD1|TRBV30|NA|TRBJ2-6
TGTGCCTGCTATCCCCCGGGACAGGGGCGCCCTGGGGCCAACGTCCTGACTTTC
CACYPPGQGRPGANVLTF
>15|TRBD1|TRBV5-1|NA|TRBJ1-4
TGCGCCAGCAGCTTGGCGGCAGGGGGCAATGAAAAACTGTTTTTT
CASSLAAGGNEKLFF
>13|NA|TRBV6-1|NA|TRBJ2-3
TGTGCCAGCAGTCTGCTACGCACAGATACGCAGTATTTT
CASSLLRTDTQYF
>14|NA|TRBV7-9|NA|TRBJ1-1
TGTGCCAGCACGGGGGGGGGCAGGAACACTGAAGCTTTCTTT
CASTGGGRNTEAFF
>13|TRBD1|TRBV12-3/TRBV12-4|NA|TRBJ1-2
TGTGCCAGCAGTTTTCGACAGGGGGATGGCTACACCTTC
CASSFRQGDGYTF
>15|NA|TRBV20-1|NA|TRBJ2-7
TGCAGTGCTAGACAGGGGGGTGCGGGGGTCGACGAGCAGTACTTC
CSARQGGAGVDEQYF
>13|NA|TRBV7-3|NA|TRBJ2-1
TGTGCCAGCAGCTCCACCGGTTACAATGAGCAGTTCTTC
CASSSTGYNEQFF
>15|NA|TRBV18|once|TRBJ2-1
TGTGCCAGCTCCCCCCGCCGGGACAAGTACAATGAGCAGTTCTTC
CASSPRRDKYNEQFF
>12|TRBD1|TRBV10-3|NA|TRBJ1-1
TGTGCCATTACGACAGGGATTACTGAAGCTTTCTTT
CAITTGITEAFF
>17|NA|TRBV4-1|once|TRBJ1-1
TGCGCCAGCAGCCAAGACAAGGGTGCTTTTGTGGGCACTGAAGCTTTCTTT
CASSQDKGAFVGTEAFF
>16|NA|TRBV12-3/TRBV12-4|NA|TRBJ2-7
TGTGCCAGCAGTACCATCCCCAGGGGTCCTCTCTACGAGCAGTACTTC
CASSTIPRGPLYEQYF
>15|TRBD2|TRBV9|NA|TRBJ2-5
TGTGCCAGCAGCGTCGAGCGGGAGCCAGGGGAGACCCAGTACTTC
CASSVEREPGETQYF
>15|TRBD2|TRBV3-1|NA|TRBJ2-1
TGTGCCAGCAGCGTAATAGCGGGGGTTTACAATGAGCAGTTCTTC
CASSVIAGVYNEQFF